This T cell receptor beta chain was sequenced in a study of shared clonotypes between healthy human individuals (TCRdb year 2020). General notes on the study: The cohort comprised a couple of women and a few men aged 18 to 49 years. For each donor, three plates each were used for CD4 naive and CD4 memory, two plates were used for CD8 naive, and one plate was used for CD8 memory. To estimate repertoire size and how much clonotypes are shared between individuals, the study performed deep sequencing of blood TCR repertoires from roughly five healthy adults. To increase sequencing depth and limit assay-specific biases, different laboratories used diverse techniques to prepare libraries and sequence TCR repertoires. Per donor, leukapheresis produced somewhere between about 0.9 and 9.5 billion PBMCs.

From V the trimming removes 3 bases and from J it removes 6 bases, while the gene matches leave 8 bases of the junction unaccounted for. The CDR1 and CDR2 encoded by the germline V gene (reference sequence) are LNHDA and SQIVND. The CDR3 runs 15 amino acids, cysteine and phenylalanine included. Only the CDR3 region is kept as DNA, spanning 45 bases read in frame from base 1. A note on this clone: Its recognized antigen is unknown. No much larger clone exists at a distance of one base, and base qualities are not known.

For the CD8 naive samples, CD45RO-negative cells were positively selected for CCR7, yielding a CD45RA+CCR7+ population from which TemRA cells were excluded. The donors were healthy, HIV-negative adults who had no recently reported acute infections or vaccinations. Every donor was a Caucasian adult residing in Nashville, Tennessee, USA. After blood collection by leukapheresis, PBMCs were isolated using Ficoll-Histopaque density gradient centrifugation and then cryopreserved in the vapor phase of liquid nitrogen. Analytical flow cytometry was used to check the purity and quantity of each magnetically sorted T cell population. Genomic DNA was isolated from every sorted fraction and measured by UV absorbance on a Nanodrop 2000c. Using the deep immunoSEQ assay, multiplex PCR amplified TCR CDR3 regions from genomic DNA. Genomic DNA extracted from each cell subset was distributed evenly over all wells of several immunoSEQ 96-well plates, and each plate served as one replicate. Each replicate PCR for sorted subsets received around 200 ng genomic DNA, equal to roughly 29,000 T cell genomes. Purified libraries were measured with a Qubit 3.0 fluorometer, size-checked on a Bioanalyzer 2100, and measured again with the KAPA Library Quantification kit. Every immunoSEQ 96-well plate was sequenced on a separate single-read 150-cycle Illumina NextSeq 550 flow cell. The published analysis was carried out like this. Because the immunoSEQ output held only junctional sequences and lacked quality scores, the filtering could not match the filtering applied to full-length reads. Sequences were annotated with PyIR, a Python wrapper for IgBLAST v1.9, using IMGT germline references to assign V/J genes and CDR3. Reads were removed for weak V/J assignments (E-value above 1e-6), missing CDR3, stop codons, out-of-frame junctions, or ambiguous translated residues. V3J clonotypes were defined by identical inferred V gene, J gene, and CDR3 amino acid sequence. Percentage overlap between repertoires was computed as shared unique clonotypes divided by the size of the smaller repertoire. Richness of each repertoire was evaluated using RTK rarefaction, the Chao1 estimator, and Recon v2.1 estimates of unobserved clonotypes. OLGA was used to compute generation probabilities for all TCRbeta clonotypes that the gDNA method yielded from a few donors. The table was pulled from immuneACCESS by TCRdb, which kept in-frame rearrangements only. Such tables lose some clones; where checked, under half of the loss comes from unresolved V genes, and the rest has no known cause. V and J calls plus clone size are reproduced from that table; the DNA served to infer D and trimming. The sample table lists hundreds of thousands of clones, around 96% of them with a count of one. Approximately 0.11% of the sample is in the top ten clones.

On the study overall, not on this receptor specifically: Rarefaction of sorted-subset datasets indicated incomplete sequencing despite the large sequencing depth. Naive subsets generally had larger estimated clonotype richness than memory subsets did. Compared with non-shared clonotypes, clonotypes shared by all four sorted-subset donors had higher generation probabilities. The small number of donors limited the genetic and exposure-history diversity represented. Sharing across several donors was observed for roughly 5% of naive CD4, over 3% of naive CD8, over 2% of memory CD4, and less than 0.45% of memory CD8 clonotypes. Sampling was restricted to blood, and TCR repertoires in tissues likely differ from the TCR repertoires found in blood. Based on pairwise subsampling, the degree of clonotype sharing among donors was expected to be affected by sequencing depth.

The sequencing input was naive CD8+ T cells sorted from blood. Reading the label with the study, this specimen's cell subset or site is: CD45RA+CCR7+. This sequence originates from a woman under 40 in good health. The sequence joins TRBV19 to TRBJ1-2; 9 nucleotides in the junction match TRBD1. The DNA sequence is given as TGTGCCAGTAGTATTACCACAGGGGGCGCGGATGGCTACACCTTC. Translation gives CASSITTGGADGYTF.